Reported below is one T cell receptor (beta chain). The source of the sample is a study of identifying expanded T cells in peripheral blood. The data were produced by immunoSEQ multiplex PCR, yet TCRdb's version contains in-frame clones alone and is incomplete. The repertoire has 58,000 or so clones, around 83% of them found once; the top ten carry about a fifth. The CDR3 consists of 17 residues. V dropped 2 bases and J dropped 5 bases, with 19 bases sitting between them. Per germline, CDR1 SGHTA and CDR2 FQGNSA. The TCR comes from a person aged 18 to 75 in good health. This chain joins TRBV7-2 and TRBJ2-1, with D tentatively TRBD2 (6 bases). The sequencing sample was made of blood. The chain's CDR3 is CASSLNFGGDGDNEQFF. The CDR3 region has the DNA TGTGCCAGCAGCTTAAACTTCGGGGGAGACGGTGACAATGAGCAGTTCTTC.